This record concerns one T cell receptor (beta chain) sequence. As yet, its antigen is unknown. This specimen comes from a study of T cell repertoires in cytomegalovirus infection. V lost 5 bases and J lost 0, with 17 bases in between. The CDR3 totals 16 residues. Overall study results and limits: The study found HLA-C-restricted CMV-specific TCR beta clonotypes dominating the ex vivo response.

MiXCR was run by TCRdb on the reads, yielding one entry per CDR3 protein. The table lists about 52,000 distinct CDR3 sequences, roughly a fifth of them singletons. V gene TRBV12-3 or TRBV12-4 combines with J gene TRBJ2-7, with D tentatively TRBD1 (6 bases). The source of this sequence is a human donor in good health (CMV status not recorded). Some clones in this sample may be carry-over from other donors' samples. This sample comprised CD8+ T cells from cultured PBMCs, obtained from culture after CMV antigen stimulation. CDR3 DNA: TGTGCCAGCAGTCAGTCGACAGGACTGAGCTCCTACGAGCAGTACTTC. Translation gives CASSQSTGLSSYEQYF.